The 24 T cell receptor beta chains listed next were all sequenced from one sample in a study of T cell responses to AZD1222 COVID-19 vaccine. TCRdb's table, derived via immunoSEQ multiplex PCR, lists solely in-frame clones and lacks some. Of over 100,000 clones listed, 90% are singletons. Sequenced here: peripheral blood, sampled on day 0 of AZD1222 vaccination. These receptors came from an adult in good health.

V and J are TRBV30 and TRBJ1-1, with D hard to call. The V end was cut by 0 bases, the J end by 3 bases, with 8 bases between. The germline V gene has CDR1 GTSNPN and CDR2 SVGIG (reference sequence). This CDR3 comprises 13 residues. This CDR3 reads CAWSVLTDTEAFF. DNA for the CDR3: TGTGCCTGGAGTGTACTAACGGACACTGAAGCTTTCTTT.

This chain joins TRBV30 and TRBJ1-4; no reliable D call. Germline loops: CDR1 GTSNPN, CDR2 SVGIG (reference sequence). V was trimmed by 2 bases and J by 4 bases, leaving 8 bases between them. This CDR3 is 13 amino acids long. CDR3 sequence reads: CAWSQAFNEKLFF. The CDR3 DNA reads as TGTGCCTGGAGTCAGGCCTTTAATGAAAAACTGTTTTTT.

V usage is TRBV12-2 and J usage is TRBJ1-3; the table's D call TRBD1 went unverified against the DNA. TRBV12-2 is noted as a pseudogene. The length of the CDR3 is 19 residues. The CDR3 is CASRLANTRQSSPGNTIYF. CDR3 nucleotide sequence: TGTGCAAGTCGCTTAGCGAATACCAGACAGAGCTCTCCTGGAAACACCATATATTTT.

The chain employs TRBV10-3 and TRBJ1-1; D is perhaps TRBD1 (5 bases). Germline V gene lookup returns CDR1 ENHRY and CDR2 SYGVKD. The V and J ends lost 2 bases and 7 bases respectively, with 8 bases between them. The length of the CDR3 is 12 residues. CDR3 region: CAISEGGGEAFF. Here the CDR3 DNA reads TGTGCCATCAGTGAGGGGGGAGGTGAAGCTTTCTTT.

This chain connects TRBV19 to TRBJ2-1; possible D gene TRBD2, 5 bases. The V end was cut by 7 bases, the J end by 13 bases, with 11 bases between. The CDR3 length is 10 residues. The V gene's germline CDR1 is LNHDA and CDR2 SQIVND (reference sequence). The CDR3 here is CASTGVSQFF. The DNA of the CDR3 is TGTGCCAGTACCGGGGTTAGTCAGTTCTTC.

The J gene is TRBJ2-7, the V gene TRBV4-3; TRBD1 is a possible D gene (5 bases). Trimming removed 0 bases from V and 3 bases from J, with 12 bases in between. Germline V gene lookup returns CDR1 LGHNA and CDR2 YSLEER. This CDR3 is built from 15 residues. As DNA, the CDR3 is TGCGCCAGCAGCCAAGAATCCGGACAAGGCTACGAGCAGTACTTC. Translated: CASSQESGQGYEQYF.

V gene TRBV6-5 combines with J gene TRBJ2-2, with D perhaps matching TRBD1 (6 bases). Looked up from germline, CDR1 is MNHEY and CDR2 is SVGAGI. This CDR3 comprises 13 residues. Trimming removed 7 bases from V and 5 bases from J, with 11 bases in between. This chain's CDR3 is CASKQGWTGELFF. CDR3 DNA: TGTGCCAGCAAACAGGGATGGACCGGGGAGCTGTTTTTT.

The gene calls are TRBV2 and TRBJ2-2; TRBD2 agrees at 7 bases. This CDR3 comprises 15 residues. Trimming took 5 bases from V and 2 from J; bases not matched to a gene: 5. Germline-derived CDR1 and CDR2 are SNHLY and FYNNEI. CDR3 in DNA: TGTGCCAGCAGTTACGGGACTACCAACACCGGGGAGCTGTTTTTT. Its protein product is CASSYGTTNTGELFF.

This chain connects TRBV2 to TRBJ1-2; D possibly corresponds to TRBD1 (6 bases). Germline loops: CDR1 SNHLY, CDR2 FYNNEI. V lost 1 base and J 3 bases, leaving 12 bases between the germline ends. The CDR3 is 15 amino acids. The CDR3: CASSEGHGGDYGYTF. The CDR3 DNA follows: TGTGCCAGCAGTGAAGGCCACGGGGGCGACTATGGCTACACCTTC.

The chain couples TRBV24-1 to TRBJ2-7, with a weak D call TRBD2 (7 bases). The germline CDR1 and CDR2 sequences are KGHDR and SFDVKD. The V end was cut by 4 bases, the J end by 9 bases, with 9 bases between. There are 11 residues in the CDR3. The CDR3 nucleotides are TGTGCCACCAGTGAGGGGGGGCGGCAGTACTTC. Its protein is CATSEGGRQYF.

The chain couples TRBV11-2 to TRBJ1-6; no clear D. V lost 2 bases and J 0 bases, leaving 5 bases between the germline ends. The germline V gene has CDR1 SGHAT and CDR2 FQNNGV. The CDR3 spans 15 residues. Here the CDR3 reads CASSLLSSYNSPLHF. The CDR3 DNA reads TGTGCCAGCAGCTTATTAAGCTCCTATAATTCACCCCTCCACTTT.

This clone occurred once. This chain uses TRBV14 with TRBJ2-7; the D gene is possibly TRBD2 (5 bases). V lost 5 bases and J lost 3, with 17 bases in between. The length of the CDR3 is 15 residues. The germline gives CDR1 SGHDN, CDR2 FVKESK. The CDR3 DNA reads as TGTGCCAGCAGCGCCCGGCGGGCTCGCCGCTACGAGCAGTACTTC. Translation gives CASSARRARRYEQYF.

This chain links TRBV4-3 with TRBJ2-7, with a tentative D call TRBD1 (6 bases). The CDR3 extends over 15 amino acids. Deletions cut 0 bases from V and 2 bases from J, with 11 bases between. CDR1 is LGHNA, CDR2 YSLEER, per germline. This CDR3 is CASSQDPPGAYEQYF. CDR3 coding DNA: TGCGCCAGCAGCCAAGACCCCCCAGGGGCCTACGAGCAGTACTTC.

The V call is TRBV27, the J call TRBJ1-5, with TRBD1 as a possible D gene (6 bases). The germline V gene encodes CDR1 MNHEY and CDR2 SMNVEV (reference sequence). The CDR3 runs to 14 residues. V was cut by 3 bases and J by 4 bases, with 10 bases left in between. CDR3 protein: CASSFTGSNQPQHF. The CDR3 DNA reads TGTGCCAGCAGTTTCACAGGGTCTAATCAGCCCCAGCATTTT.

The J gene is TRBJ2-3, the V gene TRBV15; D may be TRBD2 (6 bases). Trimming stripped 1 base from V and 4 bases from J, with 9 bases between. The CDR3 is 14 residues long. CDR1 LNHNV and CDR2 YYDKDF come from the germline V gene (reference sequence). The CDR3 sequence is CATSRAGEADTQYF. The CDR3 bases are TGTGCCACCAGCAGAGCCGGGGAGGCAGATACGCAGTATTTT.

The genes are TRBV18 and TRBJ2-2; 7 positions agree with TRBD2. This CDR3 is built from 15 residues. V shed 1 base, J shed 4 bases, and the junction held 3 bases outside the gene matches. Germline lookup yields CDR1 KGHSH and CDR2 LQKENI. The CDR3 region is CASSPRGRRTGELFF. The CDR3 DNA follows: TGTGCCAGCTCACCACGCGGGAGACGCACCGGGGAGCTGTTTTTT.

The chain links TRBV7-2 to TRBJ1-1; D not certain. Trimming left V 1 base short and J 1 base short, with 10 bases between. Germline loops: CDR1 SGHTA, CDR2 FQGNSA. This CDR3 region has 15 residues. The CDR3 here is CASSLVKGGNTEAFF. In DNA form, the CDR3 reads TGTGCCAGCAGCTTAGTAAAAGGTGGGAACACTGAAGCTTTCTTT.

This clone was picked up one time. The chain employs TRBV7-9 and TRBJ1-2; no definite D call. V lost 5 bases to trimming and J lost 11 bases, with 15 bases between them. Germline values: CDR1 SEHNR, CDR2 FQNEAQ (reference sequence). The CDR3 totals 12 residues. CDR3 DNA sequence: TGTGCCAGCAGCCTCGACCTAGGATGGTACACCTTC. Translating gives CASSLDLGWYTF. Filled out from reference TRBV7-9 and TRBJ1-2, the complete variable domain reads DTGVSQNPRHKITKRGQNVTFRCDPISEHNRLYWYRQTLGQGPEFLTYFQNEAQLEKSRLLSDRFSAERPKGSFSTLEIQRTEQGDSAMYLCASSLDLGWYTFGSGTRLTVV.

The V call is TRBV28, the J call TRBJ1-5; a possible D gene is TRBD1 (5 bases). This CDR3 is built from 14 residues. The V end was cut by 2 bases, the J end by 5 bases, with 10 bases between. The V gene's germline CDR1 is MDHEN and CDR2 SYDVKM. The chain's CDR3 is CASSLRQLDQPQHF. Written as DNA, the CDR3 is TGTGCCAGCAGTTTAAGACAGCTAGATCAGCCCCAGCATTTT.

The rearrangement links TRBV7-2 to TRBJ2-5; no clear D. Germline values: CDR1 SGHTA, CDR2 FQGNSA. The CDR3 is made up of 17 amino acids. V lost 0 bases to trimming and J lost 2 bases, with 16 bases between them. The CDR3 protein is CASSLALKRHIQETQYF. CDR3 bases: TGTGCCAGCAGCTTAGCGCTAAAACGGCATATACAAGAGACCCAGTACTTC.

The J gene is TRBJ1-2, the V gene TRBV6-2 or TRBV6-3, with no clear D. The CDR3 sequence is 16 residues long. Trimming removed 0 bases at V and 1 base at J, with 12 bases between. CDR1 and CDR2 (germline): MNHEY, SVGEGT. In DNA form, the CDR3 reads TGTGCCAGCAGTTACTCCCCTCGCGGGGTTAACTATGGCTACACCTTC. Translated, it gives CASSYSPRGVNYGYTF.

The chain combines TRBV11-2 with TRBJ1-4; 10 positions match TRBD1. The CDR3 runs to 16 residues. CDR1 is SGHAT and CDR2 is FQNNGV in the germline V gene. The junction had 9 bases not matched to a gene; V was cut back by 4 bases and J by 7 bases. CDR3 region: CASSSHRQGAGEKLFF. The CDR3 nucleotides are TGTGCCAGCAGCTCACACCGACAGGGGGCGGGTGAAAAACTGTTTTTT.

The rearrangement joins TRBV7-9 to TRBJ1-1; D may be TRBD1 (5 bases). Between the trimmed V and J ends, which lost 5 bases and 6 bases, there was a span of 10 bases. Germline CDR1 and CDR2: SEHNR and FQNEAQ (reference sequence). CDR3 size: 12 residues. The CDR3: CASSATVPEAFF. The CDR3 DNA reads TGTGCCAGCAGCGCGACAGTGCCTGAAGCTTTCTTT.

This chain joins TRBV28 and TRBJ1-1; 7 nucleotides match TRBD1. Germline V gene sequence: CDR1 MDHEN, CDR2 SYDVKM. The CDR3 contains 14 residues. The J segment lost 0 bases and the V segment lost 4 bases, leaving 2 bases of the junction unmatched. The DNA for the CDR3 is TGTGCCAGCAGTTCCGGGACAGTGAACACTGAAGCTTTCTTT. Protein product: CASSSGTVNTEAFF.